This TCR beta chain emerged from a study of tissue T cells after allogeneic stem cell transplantation. Overall study findings and caveats: Anatomically similar tissues had similar TCR repertoires within each patient. Across patients, clones rarely overlapped, yet motif clusters were shared tissue-specifically.

The ends lost 6 bases at V and 2 bases at J; junction bases unmatched: 0. The CDR3 is made up of 13 amino acids. From germline, CDR1 is MSHET and CDR2 SYDVDS. About this clone: Its specificity is unknown. Here the gene names and germline are mouse. The sequence runs out 1 residue before the end of the CDR3; the remainder is reconstructed from the germline J gene.

Some clones are missing from TCRdb's copy, which holds only in-frame ones; the method was immunoSEQ multiplex PCR. The table shows more than 20,000 clones, with roughly 72% occurring only once. Sequencing was performed on spleen. The genes are TRBV29 and TRBJ2-5; 9 bases agree with TRBD2. The TCR originated in a female BALB/c mouse in good health. The strain's MHC: H2-d. CDR3 bases read: TGTGCTAGCAGCTGGGGGGGCCAAGACACCCAGTAC. Translated, it gives CASSWGGQDTQY. The CDR3 in its entirety is CASSWGGQDTQYF. Using reference TRBV29 and TRBJ2-5 for the parts outside the CDR3, the full variable domain is DMKVTQMPRYLIKRMGENVLLECGQDMSHETMYWYRQDPGLGLQLIYISYDVDSNSEGDIPKGYRVSRKKREHFSLILDSAKTNQTSVYFCASSWGGQDTQYFGPGTRLLVL.